The 13 T cell receptor beta chains in this list originate from one sample, sequenced in a study of blood T cell repertoires in COVID-19. TCRdb keeps only in-frame clones here, not all; method: immunoSEQ multiplex PCR. This repertoire shows roughly 180,000 clones, about 85% found once; its top ten account for roughly 6%. Sequenced sample: PBMCs or T cells enriched from blood (not recorded which). These receptors were taken from a man aged 35-49 years who had recovered from COVID-19.

J is TRBJ1-2 and V is TRBV7-8, with 9 bases aligning to TRBD1. The CDR3 runs to 15 residues. The V gene end was trimmed by 4 bases and the J gene end by 5 bases; junction bases not matched to a gene: 8. Germline V lookup: CDR1 SGHVS, CDR2 FQNEAQ. The CDR3: CASSSRRDREYGYTF. In DNA form, the CDR3 reads TGTGCCAGCAGCTCCCGCCGGGACAGGGAATATGGCTACACCTTC.

The gene calls are TRBV9 and TRBJ2-1; 9 bases match TRBD1. CDR1 is SGDLS and CDR2 is YYNGEE in the germline V gene. CDR3 size: 14 residues. The V and J ends lost 4 bases and 7 bases, in that order; junction bases with no gene match: 6. The CDR3: CASSPGTGKNEQFF. CDR3 nucleotide sequence: TGTGCCAGCAGCCCGGGGACAGGGAAGAATGAGCAGTTCTTC.

The CDR3 DNA reads TGTGCCAGCAGCTTACTCTTGCCAGGGGCTAGAACGAGCCCTGAAGCTTTCTTT. Its translation is CASSLLLPGARTSPEAFF. This chain connects TRBV7-8 to TRBJ1-1; a possible D gene is TRBD1 (6 bases). CDR3 length: 18 amino acids. The germline V and J ends were trimmed by 2 bases and 6 bases, with 25 bases remaining between them. Germline V gives CDR1 SGHVS, CDR2 FQNEAQ. The full variable domain, completed using reference TRBV7-8 and TRBJ1-1, is GAGVSQSPRYKVAKRGQDVALRCDPISGHVSLFWYQQALGQGPEFLTYFQNEAQLDKSGLPSDRFFAERPEGSVSTLKIQRTQQEDSAVYLCASSLLLPGARTSPEAFFGQGTRLTVV.

About this clone: With a much larger clone just one base away, this may be a read error. The CDR3 sequence: CTSSPDPHRGLYGYTF. The CDR3 DNA is TGTACCAGCAGCCCAGATCCCCACAGGGGGCTGTATGGCTACACCTTC. The V gene is TRBV21-1, the J gene TRBJ1-2; no DNA check was done on the table's D call, TRBD1. TRBV21-1 is designated a pseudogene. The CDR3 is 16 amino acids.

J is TRBJ1-6 and V is TRBV30; D might be TRBD1 (6 bases). CDR3 size: 16 residues. From germline, CDR1 is GTSNPN and CDR2 SVGIG (reference sequence). The V gene lost 0 bases and the J gene lost 4 bases, with 13 bases spanning the gap. CDR3 in amino acids: CAWSVGRTEYNSPLHF. For the CDR3, the DNA is TGTGCCTGGAGTGTAGGCCGGACAGAGTATAATTCACCCCTCCACTTT. The variable domain in full, with the rest retrieved from reference TRBV30 and TRBJ1-6, is SQTIHQWPATLVQPVGSPLSLECTVEGTSNPNLYWYRQAAGRGLQLLFYSVGIGQISSEVPQNLSASRPQDRQFILSSKKLLLSDSGFYLCAWSVGRTEYNSPLHFGNGTRLTVT.

This clone was seen just once. The chain combines TRBV5-1 with TRBJ1-2, with D uncertain. The CDR3 covers 14 residues. Germline loops: CDR1 SGHRS, CDR2 YFSETQ. V was trimmed by 0 bases and J by 8 bases, leaving 14 bases between them. In DNA form, the CDR3 reads TGCGCCAGCAGCTTGGGCGGGCCTCTTTTCGGCTACACCTTC. Translated, it gives CASSLGGPLFGYTF.

The gene calls are TRBV5-1 and TRBJ2-7; maybe TRBD1 (6 bases). From germline, CDR1 is SGHRS and CDR2 YFSETQ. V was shortened by 0 bases and J by 6 bases, with 13 bases between the two germline ends. CDR3 length equals 14 residues. The CDR3 nucleotides read TGCGCCAGCAGCTTGGAGGGGGTGGGGCGCGAGCAGTACTTC. The encoded protein is CASSLEGVGREQYF.

The gene calls are TRBV7-3 and TRBJ1-2; D not certain. Deletions cut 5 bases from V and 2 bases from J, with 18 bases between. The germline V gene has CDR1 SGHTA and CDR2 FQGTGA. This CDR3 spans 16 amino acids. CDR3: CASSPLRKALNYGYTF. Here the CDR3 DNA reads TGTGCCAGCAGCCCACTCCGTAAAGCTTTGAACTATGGCTACACCTTC.

In DNA form, the CDR3 reads TGTGCCAGCAGTGAAGACAGGGGCGGAGGACAGCCCCAGCATTTT. This encodes CASSEDRGGGQPQHF. This sequence joins TRBV6-1 and TRBJ1-5, with TRBD1 matching 7 bases. CDR3 length: 15 amino acids. Trimming removed 1 base from V and 7 bases from J; junction bases left unmatched: 7. The germline gives CDR1 MNHNS, CDR2 SASEGT.

The rearrangement uses TRBV27 and TRBJ2-6; D is ambiguous. Per the germline V gene, CDR1 is MNHEY and CDR2 is SMNVEV (reference sequence). The CDR3 spans 14 residues. The V end lost 4 bases, the J end lost 1 base, and 5 bases lay between the germline ends. The chain's CDR3 is CASSYASGANVLTF. DNA of the CDR3: TGTGCCAGCAGTTACGCGTCTGGGGCCAACGTCCTGACTTTC.

In this sample, this clone turned up once. This chain uses TRBV6-5 with TRBJ1-6; 9 nucleotides match TRBD1. Germline assignment: CDR1 MNHEY and CDR2 SVGAGI. V lost 4 bases to trimming and J lost 8 bases; unmatched junction nucleotides: 3. The CDR3 runs to 14 residues. The CDR3 loop reads CASSWTGDDSPLHF. CDR3 DNA sequence: TGTGCCAGCAGTTGGACAGGGGATGATTCACCCCTCCACTTT.

V usage is TRBV5-1 and J usage is TRBJ1-2; possibly TRBD1 for D (5 bases). CDR1 is SGHRS, CDR2 YFSETQ, per germline. The ends were cut back, 1 base at V and 4 bases at J, with 11 bases in the middle. This CDR3 is built from 14 residues. Written as DNA, the CDR3 is TGCGCCAGCAGCTTGCCGACAGCTACCTATGGCTACACCTTC. Translation: CASSLPTATYGYTF.

The CDR3 DNA sequence: TGCAGTGCTAGTCCCGGACAGGGCCCCTACGAGCAGTACTTC. Its protein product is CSASPGQGPYEQYF. The chain couples TRBV20-1 to TRBJ2-7; 8 bases are a match to TRBD1. J lost 2 bases, V lost 3 bases, and 6 bases had no gene match. This CDR3 has 14 residues. Germline CDR1 and CDR2: DFQATT and SNEGSKA (reference sequence).